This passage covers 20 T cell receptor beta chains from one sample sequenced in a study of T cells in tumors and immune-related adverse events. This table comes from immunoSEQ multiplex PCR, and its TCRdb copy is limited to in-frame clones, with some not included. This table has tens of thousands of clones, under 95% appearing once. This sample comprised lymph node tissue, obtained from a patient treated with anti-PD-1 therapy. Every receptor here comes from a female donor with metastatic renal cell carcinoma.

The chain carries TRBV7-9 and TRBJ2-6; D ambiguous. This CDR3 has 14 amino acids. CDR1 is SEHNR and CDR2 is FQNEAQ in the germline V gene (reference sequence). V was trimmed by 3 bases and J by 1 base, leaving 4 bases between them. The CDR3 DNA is TGTGCCAGCAGCTTCGGGTCTGGGGCCAACGTCCTGACTTTC. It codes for CASSFGSGANVLTF. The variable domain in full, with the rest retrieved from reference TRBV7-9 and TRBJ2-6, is DTGVSQNPRHKITKRGQNVTFRCDPISEHNRLYWYRQTLGQGPEFLTYFQNEAQLEKSRLLSDRFSAERPKGSFSTLEIQRTEQGDSAMYLCASSFGSGANVLTFGAGSRLTVL.

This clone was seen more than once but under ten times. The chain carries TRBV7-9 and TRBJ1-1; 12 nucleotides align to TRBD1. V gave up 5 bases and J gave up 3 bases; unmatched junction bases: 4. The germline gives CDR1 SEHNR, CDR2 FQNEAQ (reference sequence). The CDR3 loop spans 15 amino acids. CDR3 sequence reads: CASSPGTGGYTEAFF. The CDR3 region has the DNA TGTGCCAGCAGCCCCGGGACAGGGGGCTACACTGAAGCTTTCTTT.

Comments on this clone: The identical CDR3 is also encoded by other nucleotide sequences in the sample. CDR3 protein: CASSKTGGGVWEQFF. The DNA for the CDR3 is TGTGCCAGTAGCAAGACAGGGGGCGGCGTTTGGGAGCAGTTCTTC. The chain recombines TRBV5-6 with TRBJ2-1; TRBD1 matches at 10 bases. The V gene end was trimmed by 8 bases and the J gene end by 10 bases; junction bases not matched to a gene: 15. Germline V lookup: CDR1 SGHDT, CDR2 YYEEEE. This CDR3 region has 15 residues.

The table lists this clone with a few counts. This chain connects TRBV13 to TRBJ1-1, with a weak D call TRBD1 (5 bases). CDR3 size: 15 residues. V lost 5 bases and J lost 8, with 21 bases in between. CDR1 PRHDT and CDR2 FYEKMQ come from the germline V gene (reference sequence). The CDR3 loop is CASSPPGPGGREAFF. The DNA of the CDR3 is TGTGCCAGCAGCCCTCCGGGACCGGGCGGTCGCGAAGCTTTCTTT.

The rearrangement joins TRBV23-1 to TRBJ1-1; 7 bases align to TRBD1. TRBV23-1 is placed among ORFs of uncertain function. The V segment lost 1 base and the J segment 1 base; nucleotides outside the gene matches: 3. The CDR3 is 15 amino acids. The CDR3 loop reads CASSQWTGSNTEAFF. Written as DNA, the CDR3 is TGCGCCAGCAGTCAATGGACAGGATCGAACACTGAAGCTTTCTTT.

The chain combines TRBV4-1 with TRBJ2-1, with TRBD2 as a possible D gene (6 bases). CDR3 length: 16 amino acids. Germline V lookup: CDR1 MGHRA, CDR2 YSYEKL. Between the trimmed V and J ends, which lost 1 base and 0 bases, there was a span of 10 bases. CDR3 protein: CASSQGDLSSYNEQFF. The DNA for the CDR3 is TGCGCCAGCAGCCAAGGGGACTTGAGCTCCTACAATGAGCAGTTCTTC.

The CDR3 DNA follows: TGCAGTGCTAGAGATGAGACCCGCGACACCTTC. Residues: CSARDETRDTF. The genes are TRBV20-1 and TRBJ1-2; no clear D gene. With 0 bases removed from V and 12 bases from J, the gap between germline ends came to 11 bases. Germline V lookup: CDR1 DFQATT, CDR2 SNEGSKA (reference sequence). This CDR3 is built from 11 residues.

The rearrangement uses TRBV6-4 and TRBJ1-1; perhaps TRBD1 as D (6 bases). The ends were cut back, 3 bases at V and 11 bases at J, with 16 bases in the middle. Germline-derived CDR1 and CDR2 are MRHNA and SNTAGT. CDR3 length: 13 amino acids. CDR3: CASSEFRGLSAFF. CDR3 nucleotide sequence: TGTGCCAGCAGTGAATTCAGGGGATTGTCGGCTTTCTTT.

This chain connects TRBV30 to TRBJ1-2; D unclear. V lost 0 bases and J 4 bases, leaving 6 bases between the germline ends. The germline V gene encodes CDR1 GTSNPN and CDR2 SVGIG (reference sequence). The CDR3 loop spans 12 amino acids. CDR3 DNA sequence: TGTGCCTGGAGTGTCAGCTCCTATGGCTACACCTTC. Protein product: CAWSVSSYGYTF.

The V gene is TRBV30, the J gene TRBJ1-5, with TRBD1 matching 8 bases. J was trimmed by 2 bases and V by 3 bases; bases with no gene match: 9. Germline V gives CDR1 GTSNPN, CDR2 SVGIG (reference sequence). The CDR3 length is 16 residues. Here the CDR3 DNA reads TGTGCCTGGAGCCCGCAGGGGGCGGGAGGCAATCAGCCCCAGCATTTT. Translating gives CAWSPQGAGGNQPQHF.

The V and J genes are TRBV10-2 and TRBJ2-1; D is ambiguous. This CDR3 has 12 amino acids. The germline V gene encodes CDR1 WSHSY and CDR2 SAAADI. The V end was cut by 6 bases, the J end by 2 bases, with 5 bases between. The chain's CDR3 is CASSAAYNEQFF. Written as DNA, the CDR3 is TGCGCCAGCAGCGCGGCCTACAATGAGCAGTTCTTC.

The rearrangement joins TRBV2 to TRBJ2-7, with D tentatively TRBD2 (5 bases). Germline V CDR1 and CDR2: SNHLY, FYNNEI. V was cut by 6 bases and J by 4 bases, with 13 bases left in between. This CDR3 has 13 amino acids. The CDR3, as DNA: TGTGCCAGCAGGGATGACTACACTTACGAGCAGTACTTC. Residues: CASRDDYTYEQYF.

CDR3 residues: CASSWGTSGGHIGTQYF. CDR3 coding DNA: TGTGCCAGCAGCTGGGGGACTAGCGGGGGCCACATAGGCACGCAGTATTTT. V gene TRBV7-9 combines with J gene TRBJ2-3, with 14 bases matching TRBD2. The CDR3 consists of 17 residues. The junction had 12 bases not matched to a gene; V was cut back by 4 bases and J by 9 bases. Germline V gene sequence: CDR1 SEHNR, CDR2 FQNEAQ (reference sequence).

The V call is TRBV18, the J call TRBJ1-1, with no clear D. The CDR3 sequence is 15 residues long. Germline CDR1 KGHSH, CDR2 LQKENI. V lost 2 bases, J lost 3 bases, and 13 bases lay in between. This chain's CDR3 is CASSPMSQIDTEAFF. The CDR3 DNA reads TGTGCCAGCTCACCAATGTCCCAGATCGACACTGAAGCTTTCTTT. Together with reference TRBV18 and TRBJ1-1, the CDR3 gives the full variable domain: NAGVMQNPRHLVRRRGQEARLRCSPMKGHSHVYWYRQLPEEGLKFMVYLQKENIIDESGMPKERFSAEFPKEGPSILRIQQVVRGDSAAYFCASSPMSQIDTEAFFGQGTRLTVV.

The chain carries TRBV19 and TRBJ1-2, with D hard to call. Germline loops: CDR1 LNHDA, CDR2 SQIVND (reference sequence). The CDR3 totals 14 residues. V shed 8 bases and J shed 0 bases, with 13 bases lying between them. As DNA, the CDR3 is TGTGCCAGTTTGATGCGAGGATCTAACTATGGCTACACCTTC. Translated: CASLMRGSNYGYTF. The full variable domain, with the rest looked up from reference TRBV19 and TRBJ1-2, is DGGITQSPKYLFRKEGQNVTLSCEQNLNHDAMYWYRQDPGQGLRLIYYSQIVNDFQKGDIAEGYSVSREKKESFPLTVTSAQKNPTAFYLCASLMRGSNYGYTFGSGTRLTVV.

For the CDR3, the DNA is TGTGCCAGCAGCTTAGTTAACTATGGCTACACCTTC. Translation: CASSLVNYGYTF. V is TRBV7-9 and J is TRBJ1-2; D remains unclear. The V gene lost 1 base and the J gene lost 1 base, with 1 base spanning the gap. Germline V gives CDR1 SEHNR, CDR2 FQNEAQ (reference sequence). This CDR3 spans 12 amino acids.

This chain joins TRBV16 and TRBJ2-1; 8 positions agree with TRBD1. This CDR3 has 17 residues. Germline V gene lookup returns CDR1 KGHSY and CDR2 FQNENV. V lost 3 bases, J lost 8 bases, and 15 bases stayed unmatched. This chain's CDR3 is CASSQTFPAGGGDEQFF. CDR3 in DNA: TGTGCCAGCAGCCAGACTTTCCCGGCAGGGGGCGGGGATGAGCAGTTCTTC.

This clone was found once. CDR3 DNA sequence: TGTGCCAGCAGCTTCTCTGGGGACTCTGGAAACACCATATATTTT. It is translated as CASSFSGDSGNTIYF. The chain has TRBV11-3 and TRBJ1-3; D uncertain. The CDR3 is 15 amino acids. Trimming removed 3 bases at V and 0 bases at J, with 9 bases between. The V gene's germline CDR1 is SGHNT and CDR2 YENEEA.

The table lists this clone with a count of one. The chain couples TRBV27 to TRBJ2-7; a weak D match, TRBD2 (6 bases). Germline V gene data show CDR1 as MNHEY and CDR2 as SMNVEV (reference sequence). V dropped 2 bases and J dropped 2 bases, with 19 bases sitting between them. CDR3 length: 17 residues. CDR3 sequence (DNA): TGTGCCAGCAGTTTAGGATTGGACTATATCCAGACCTACGAGCAGTACTTC. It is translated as CASSLGLDYIQTYEQYF.

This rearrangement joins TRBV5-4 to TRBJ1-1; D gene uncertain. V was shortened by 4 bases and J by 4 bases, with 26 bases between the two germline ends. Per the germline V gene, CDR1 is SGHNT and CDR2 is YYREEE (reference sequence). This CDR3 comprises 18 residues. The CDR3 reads CASSPVPGTHIGSTEAFF. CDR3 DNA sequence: TGTGCCAGCAGCCCCGTCCCCGGCACCCACATCGGGAGCACTGAAGCTTTCTTT.